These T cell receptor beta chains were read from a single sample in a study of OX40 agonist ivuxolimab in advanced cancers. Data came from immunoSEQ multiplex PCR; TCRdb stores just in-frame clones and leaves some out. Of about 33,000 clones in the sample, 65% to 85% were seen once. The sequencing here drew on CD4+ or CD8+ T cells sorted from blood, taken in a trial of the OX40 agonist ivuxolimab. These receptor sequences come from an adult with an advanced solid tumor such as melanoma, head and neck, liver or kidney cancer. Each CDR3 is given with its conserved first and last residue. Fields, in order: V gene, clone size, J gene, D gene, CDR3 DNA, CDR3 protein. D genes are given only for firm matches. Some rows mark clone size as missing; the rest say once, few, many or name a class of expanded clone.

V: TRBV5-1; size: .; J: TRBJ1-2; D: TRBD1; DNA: TGCGCCAGCAGCTTTGGGGACAGGGGGCCTGGGGGCTATGGCTACACCTTC; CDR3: CASSFGDRGPGGYGYTF
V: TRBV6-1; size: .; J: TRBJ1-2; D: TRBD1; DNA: TGTGCCAGCCTACAGGGGGCAGGCTACACCTTC; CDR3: CASLQGAGYTF
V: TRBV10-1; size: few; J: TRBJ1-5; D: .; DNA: TGCGCCAGCAGTCCACAGGGATACAATCAGCCCCAGCATTTT; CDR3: CASSPQGYNQPQHF
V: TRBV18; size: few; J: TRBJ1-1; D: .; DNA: TGTGCCAGCTCACAAGGGGGGATTGAAGCTTTCTTT; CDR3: CASSQGGIEAFF
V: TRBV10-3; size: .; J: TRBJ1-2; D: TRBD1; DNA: TGTGCCATCAGTGGTACAGGGGGCGATGGCTACACCTTC; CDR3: CAISGTGGDGYTF
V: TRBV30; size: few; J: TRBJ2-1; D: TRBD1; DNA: TGTGCCTGGAGTCTCGAGGGGGCGCTTTTGAATGAGCAGTTCTTC; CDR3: CAWSLEGALLNEQFF
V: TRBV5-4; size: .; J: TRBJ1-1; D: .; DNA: TGTGCCAGCAGCTCCTGGAGGCGGAACACTGAAGCTTTCTTT; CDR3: CASSSWRRNTEAFF
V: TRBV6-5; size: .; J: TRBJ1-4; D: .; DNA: TGTGCCAGCAGTTCAGGAGATCAGGGTGAAAAACTGTTTTTT; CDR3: CASSSGDQGEKLFF
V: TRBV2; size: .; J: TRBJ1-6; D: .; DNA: TGTGCCAGCAGTGATCTGACCGCGGATAATTCACCCCTCCACTTT; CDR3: CASSDLTADNSPLHF
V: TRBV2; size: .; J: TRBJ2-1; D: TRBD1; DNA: TGTGCCAGCAACCCCCGGGACAGGTTAAAGAGCTCCTACAATGAGCAGTTCTTC; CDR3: CASNPRDRLKSSYNEQFF
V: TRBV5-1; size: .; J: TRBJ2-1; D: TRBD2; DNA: TGCGCCAGCACCCTTGGCGGAGGGAGGGATGAGCAGTTCTTC; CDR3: CASTLGGGRDEQFF
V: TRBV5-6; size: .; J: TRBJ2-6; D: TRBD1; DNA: TGTGCCAGCAGCTATCGACAGGGGGCGGCCAACGTCCTGACTTTC; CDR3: CASSYRQGAANVLTF
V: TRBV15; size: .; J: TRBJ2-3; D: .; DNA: TGTGCCACCAGCAGGTTTAAGGGTACGCAGTATTTT; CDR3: CATSRFKGTQYF
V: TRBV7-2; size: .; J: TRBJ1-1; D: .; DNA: TGTGCCAGCAGCTTTAGCAGGGCGGGTGAAGCTTTCTTT; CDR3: CASSFSRAGEAFF
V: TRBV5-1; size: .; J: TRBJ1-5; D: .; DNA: TGCGCCAGCAGCTTCGACAGATCTAGCAATCAGCCCCAGCATTTT; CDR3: CASSFDRSSNQPQHF
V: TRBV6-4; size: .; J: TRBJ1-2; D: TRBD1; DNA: TGTGCCAGCAGTGCCTCTCCCGGGACAGGGAAGAAATACACCTTC; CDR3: CASSASPGTGKKYTF
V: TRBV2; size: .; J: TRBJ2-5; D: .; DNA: TGTGCCAGCAGTGAAGACAGTTACCAAGAGACCCAGTACTTC; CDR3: CASSEDSYQETQYF
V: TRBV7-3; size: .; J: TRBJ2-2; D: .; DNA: TGTGCCAGCAGCCCTAGGGACACCGGGGAGCTGTTTTTT; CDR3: CASSPRDTGELFF
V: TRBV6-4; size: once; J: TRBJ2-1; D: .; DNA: TGTGCCAGCAGTGAGGACGGTATTTACAATGAGCAGTTCTTC; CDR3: CASSEDGIYNEQFF
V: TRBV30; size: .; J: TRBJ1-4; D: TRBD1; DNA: TGTGCCTGGAGTGGAGACAGGGGAACGGTGGAAAAACTGTTTTTT; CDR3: CAWSGDRGTVEKLFF
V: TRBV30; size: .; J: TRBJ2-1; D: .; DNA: TGTGCCGGAGGTTGGGTCCCTGAGCAGTTCTTC; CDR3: CAGGWVPEQFF
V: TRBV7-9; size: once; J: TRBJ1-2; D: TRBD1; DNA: TGTGCCAGCAGCCCACCGGGACAGGTCTATGGCTACACCTTC; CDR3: CASSPPGQVYGYTF
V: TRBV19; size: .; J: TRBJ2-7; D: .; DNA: TGTGCCAGTAGTACCCAGTCCCTTTCCTACGAGCAGTACTTC; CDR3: CASSTQSLSYEQYF
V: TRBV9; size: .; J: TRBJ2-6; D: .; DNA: TGTGCCAGCAGCGTGGGGTACTCTGGGGCCAACGTCCTGACTTTC; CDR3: CASSVGYSGANVLTF
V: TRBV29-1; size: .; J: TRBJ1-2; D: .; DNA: TGCAGCGTTGAGTCTATTCGCTTGGGGAACTATGGCTACACCTTC; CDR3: CSVESIRLGNYGYTF
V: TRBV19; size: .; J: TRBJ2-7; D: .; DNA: TGTGCCAGTAGTATAATGATGAACTACGAGCAGTACTTC; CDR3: CASSIMMNYEQYF
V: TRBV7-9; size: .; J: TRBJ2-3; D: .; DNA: TGTGCCAGCAGCTTAGTTCCTAGCTTGCCCGCAGATACGCAGTATTTT; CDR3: CASSLVPSLPADTQYF
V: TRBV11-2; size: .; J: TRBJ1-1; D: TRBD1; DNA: TGTGCCAGCAGCTTAGAAGGGGGCAACACTGAAGCTTTCTTT; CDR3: CASSLEGGNTEAFF
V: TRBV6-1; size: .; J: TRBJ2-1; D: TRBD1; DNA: TGTGCCAGCAGGCGGACAGGGCGAGGGTACAATGAGCAGTTCTTC; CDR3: CASRRTGRGYNEQFF
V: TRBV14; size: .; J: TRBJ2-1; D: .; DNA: TGTGCCAGCAGTGGTGCGGGCAGGCCCCACAATGAGCAGTTCTTC; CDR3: CASSGAGRPHNEQFF
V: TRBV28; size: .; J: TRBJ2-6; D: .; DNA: TGTGCCAGCAGTAGGGGAGACGGGGCCAACGTCCTGACTTTC; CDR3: CASSRGDGANVLTF
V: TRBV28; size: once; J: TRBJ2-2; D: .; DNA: TGTGCCAGCAGTTTACGTTCAGGGTCCGGGGAGCTGTTTTTT; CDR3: CASSLRSGSGELFF
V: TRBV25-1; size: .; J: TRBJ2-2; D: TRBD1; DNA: TGTGCCAGCAGTGTTCGACAGGGGGCGAACACCGGGGAGCTGTTTTTT; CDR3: CASSVRQGANTGELFF
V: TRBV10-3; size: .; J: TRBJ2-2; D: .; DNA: TGTGCCTCCGCCCCCGGTCTGAACACCGGGGAGCTGTTTTTT; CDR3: CASAPGLNTGELFF
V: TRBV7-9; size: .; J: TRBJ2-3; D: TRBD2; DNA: TGTGCCAGCAGCTTATGGACTAGCGTAGGGGATACGCAGTATTTT; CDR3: CASSLWTSVGDTQYF
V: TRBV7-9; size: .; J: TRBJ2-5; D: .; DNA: TGTGCCAGCAGCTTAGATCACAAGGCCCAGTACTTC; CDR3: CASSLDHKAQYF
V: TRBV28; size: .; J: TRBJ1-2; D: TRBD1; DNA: TGTGCCAGCAGTTTATCCCAGGGGGCGGGCGGCTACACCTTC; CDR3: CASSLSQGAGGYTF
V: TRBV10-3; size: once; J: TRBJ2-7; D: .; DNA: TGTGCCATCAGCTCGCCGACGGTTAGCTCCTACGAGCAGTACTTC; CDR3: CAISSPTVSSYEQYF
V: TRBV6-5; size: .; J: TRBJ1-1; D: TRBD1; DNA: TGTGCCAGCAGTCTCACAGGGGTCAACACTGAAGCTTTCTTT; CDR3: CASSLTGVNTEAFF
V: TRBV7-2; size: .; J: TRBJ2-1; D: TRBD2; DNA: TGTGCCAGCAGCTTAGCGTCTAGCGGGGGGGCCCTACCCTACAATGAGCAGTTCTTC; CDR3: CASSLASSGGALPYNEQFF
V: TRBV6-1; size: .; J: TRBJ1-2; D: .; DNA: TGTGCCAGCAGTGTATCAGGACTATACTTC; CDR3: CASSVSGLYF
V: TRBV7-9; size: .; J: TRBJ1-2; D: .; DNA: TGTGCCAGCAGCTTAGCCGGTGCGGTGGGTAGCTATGGCTACACCTTC; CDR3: CASSLAGAVGSYGYTF
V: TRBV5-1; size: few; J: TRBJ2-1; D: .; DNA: TGCGCCAGCAGCTTGTCACTCAGGATTCCCTACAATGAGCAGTTCTTC; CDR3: CASSLSLRIPYNEQFF
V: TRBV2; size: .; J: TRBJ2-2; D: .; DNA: TGTGCCAGCAGGGCTAGCATCGGGGAGCTGTTTTTT; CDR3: CASRASIGELFF
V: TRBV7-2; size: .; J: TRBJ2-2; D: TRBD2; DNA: TGTGCCAGCAGCTGGAGCGGGGGAAACACCGGGGAGCTGTTTTTT; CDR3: CASSWSGGNTGELFF
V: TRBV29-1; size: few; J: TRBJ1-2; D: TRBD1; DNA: TGCAGCGTTAGACAGGGAGAGGGGTATGGCTACACCTTC; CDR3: CSVRQGEGYGYTF